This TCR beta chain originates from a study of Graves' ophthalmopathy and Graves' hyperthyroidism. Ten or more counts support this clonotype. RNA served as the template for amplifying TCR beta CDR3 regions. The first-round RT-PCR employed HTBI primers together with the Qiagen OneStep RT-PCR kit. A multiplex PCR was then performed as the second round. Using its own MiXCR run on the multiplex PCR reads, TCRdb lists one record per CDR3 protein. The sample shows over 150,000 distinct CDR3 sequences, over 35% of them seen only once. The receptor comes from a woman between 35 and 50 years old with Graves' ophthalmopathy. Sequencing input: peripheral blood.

The CDR3 sequence is CSAREAKGESGANVLTF. The DNA of the CDR3 is TGCAGTGCTAGAGAGGCCAAAGGGGAGTCTGGGGCCAACGTCCTGACTTTC. The genes are TRBV20-1 and TRBJ2-6; possibly TRBD1 or TRBD2 for D (5 bases each). The germline CDR1 and CDR2 sequences are DFQATT and SNEGSKA (reference sequence). CDR3 length: 17 residues. Trimming stripped 0 bases from V and 1 base from J, with 13 bases between.